This section outlines one T cell receptor (beta chain) sequence together with its context. Using immunoSEQ multiplex PCR, the repertoire was profiled, and TCRdb retains in-frame clones only, with some absent. Among about 180,000 clones listed, about 84% were seen once. Participant ages covered 18 to 89 years across 25 or so US areas. Cohorts were assigned according to the clinical history that participants reported. CDR3 size: 16 residues. Trimming at V came to 1 base and at J to 5 bases, leaving 8 bases not matched to a gene. In germline, CDR1 is LNHNV, CDR2 YYDKDF (reference sequence). This record belongs to a study of blood T cell repertoires in COVID-19. Study-level information: Specimens from acute and convalescent COVID-19 originated in the United States, Italy and Spain.

The gene calls are TRBV15 and TRBJ2-7; 10 positions agree with TRBD1. Specimen: PBMCs or T cells enriched from blood (not recorded which). The clonotype originates from a woman younger than 45 who had recovered from COVID-19. CDR3 loop: CATSRGTGGLLHEQYF. CDR3 DNA sequence: TGTGCCACCAGCAGAGGGACAGGGGGTCTTCTTCACGAGCAGTACTTC.